This TCR beta chain was identified in a study of control samples from healthy donors and cancer patients (dated by TCRdb to 2018 to 2020). The receptor library was made with the immunoSEQ multiplex PCR assay. TCRdb limited this immuneACCESS table to in-frame rearrangements with V and J called. A share of clones is missing; checked studies link under half to unresolved V genes, and the rest is unexplained. The table for this sample lists about 410,000 clones; more than 80% of them were counted only once. Of the sample, 5% to 7% falls within the top ten clones. This clone was picked up one time. Its antigen is unknown. No clone much larger than this one lies a single base away; base qualities are absent. The CDR3, cysteine through phenylalanine, is 14 amino acids long. Of all the DNA, just the CDR3 is kept, 42 bases in frame from base 1. V and J lose 3 bases and 4 bases, and a span of 13 bases separates them. From a lookup of the germline V gene (reference sequence), CDR1 and CDR2 are MNHEY and SMNVEV.

The sample consisted of PBMCs. This sequence originates from a man between 40 and 49 years old with head and neck cancer. This receptor chain uses TRBV27 and TRBJ2-7; TRBD2 is a possible D gene, resting on 5 matching bases. The CDR3 corresponds to CASSFLGGRYEQYF. The nucleotide sequence is TGTGCCAGCAGTTTCCTGGGCGGGCGATACGAGCAGTACTTC.